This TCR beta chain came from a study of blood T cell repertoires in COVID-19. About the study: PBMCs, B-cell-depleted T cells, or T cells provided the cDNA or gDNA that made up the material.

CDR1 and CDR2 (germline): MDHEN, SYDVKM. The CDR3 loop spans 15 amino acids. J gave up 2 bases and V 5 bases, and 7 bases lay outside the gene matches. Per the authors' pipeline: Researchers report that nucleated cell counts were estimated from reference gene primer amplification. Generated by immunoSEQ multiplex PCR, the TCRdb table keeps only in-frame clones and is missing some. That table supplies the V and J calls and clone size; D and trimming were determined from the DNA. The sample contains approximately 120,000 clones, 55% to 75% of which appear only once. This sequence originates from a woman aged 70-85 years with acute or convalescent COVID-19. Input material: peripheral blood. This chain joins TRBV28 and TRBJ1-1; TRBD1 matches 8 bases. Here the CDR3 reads CASSQFGQGNTEAFF. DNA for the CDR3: TGTGCCAGCAGTCAATTCGGACAGGGAAACACTGAAGCTTTCTTT.